The present T cell receptor beta chain was sequenced within a study of CD8 T cells in Susac syndrome. Study at large: Patients with Susac syndrome who were sequenced included 5 or 6 with active disease and fewer than 10 in remission. Patients with Susac syndrome were therapy-naive, taking corticosteroids, with some also receiving intravenous immunoglobulin, or taking intravenous immunoglobulin alone at the time their blood was drawn. The study's findings and limits: Clonal expansion involving Susac CD8+ cells peaked in TEMRA cells and active patients.

An amount of RNA that ranged from roughly 0.45 to 1 ug was reverse transcribed with random hexamers. MiXCR, applied by TCRdb to the immunoSEQ multiplex PCR reads, yields one record per CDR3 protein. Among roughly 80,000 distinct CDR3 sequences listed, 94% were seen once. Germline V gives CDR1 LGHNA, CDR2 YSLEER. The V end lost 3 bases, the J end lost 8 bases, and 17 bases lay between the germline ends. This CDR3 region has 15 residues. FACS enriched CD8+ TEMRA cells, while bulk CD8+ and CD4+ were negatively isolated. In the case of this clonotype: Its target is unknown.

The chain joins TRBV4-3 to TRBJ2-1; no clear D. The specimen sequenced was CD8+ T cells from PBMCs. This clonotype originated in a human donor with Susac syndrome. CDR3 DNA sequence: TGCGCCAGCAGCCAGCCTGGGGTAACTTCGGATGAGCAGTTCTTC. Its translation is CASSQPGVTSDEQFF.